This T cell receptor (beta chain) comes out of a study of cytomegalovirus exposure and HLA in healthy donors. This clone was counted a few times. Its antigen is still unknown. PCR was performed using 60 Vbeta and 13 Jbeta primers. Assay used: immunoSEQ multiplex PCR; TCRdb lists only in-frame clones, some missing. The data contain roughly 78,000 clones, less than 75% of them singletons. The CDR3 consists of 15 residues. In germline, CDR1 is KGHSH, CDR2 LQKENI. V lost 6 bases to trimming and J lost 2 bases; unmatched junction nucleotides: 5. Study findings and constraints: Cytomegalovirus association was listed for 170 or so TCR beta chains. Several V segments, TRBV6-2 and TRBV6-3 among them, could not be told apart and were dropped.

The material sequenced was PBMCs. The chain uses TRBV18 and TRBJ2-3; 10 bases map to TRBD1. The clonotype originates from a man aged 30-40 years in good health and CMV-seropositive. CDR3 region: CASSPGTGVTDTQYF. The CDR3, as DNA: TGTGCCAGCTCCCCCGGGACAGGGGTCACAGATACGCAGTATTTT.